This entry lists 26 T cell receptor beta chains sequenced from one sample in a study of human T cells and chemical hapten exposure. Indicated time point: pre-sensitization, week 0. Treatment noted: therapeutic diphenylcyclopropenone sensitization with weekly scalp DPC. TCRdb re-called the RACE reads with MiXCR, one entry per CDR3 protein. Of some 39,000 distinct CDR3 sequences listed, 7.6% are singletons. Material: whole blood, obtained in connection with sensitization to the hapten diphenylcyclopropenone (DPC). The receptors were gathered from a woman aged 45-60 years with alopecia areata. Some clones in this sample may be carry-over from other donors' samples.

The genes are TRBV24-1 and TRBJ2-1; 7 bases are a match to TRBD2. V shed 5 bases and J 2 bases; nucleotides not matched to a gene: 2. This CDR3 has 14 amino acids. Germline CDR1 and CDR2: KGHDR and SFDVKD. The CDR3 bases are TGTGCCACCAGTGCCGGACTAGCCTACAATGAGCAGTTCTTC. Its protein product is CATSAGLAYNEQFF.

This clonotype is classed as medium-sized. The chain combines TRBV7-9 with TRBJ1-1, with D perhaps TRBD1 (5 bases). The CDR3 totals 16 residues. CDR1 and CDR2 (germline): SEHNR, FQNEAQ (reference sequence). V lost 5 bases and J 3 bases, leaving 19 bases between the germline ends. Here the CDR3 DNA reads TGTGCCAGCAGCCCTCGGACACTCCCGGACGACACTGAAGCTTTCTTT. Translation: CASSPRTLPDDTEAFF.

This clonotype was detected many times. The rearrangement uses TRBV6-1 and TRBJ2-1; 7 nucleotides agree with TRBD2. Trimming at V came to 2 bases and at J to 7 bases, leaving 8 bases not matched to a gene. The CDR3 consists of 15 residues. Germline values: CDR1 MNHNS, CDR2 SASEGT. In DNA form, the CDR3 reads TGTGCCAGCAGTGAACCAGCGGGGCCTCATAATGAGCAGTTCTTC. Translation: CASSEPAGPHNEQFF.

This clonotype was recorded at least ten times. The CDR3 here is CAWSPGGLDTQYF. For the CDR3, the DNA is TGTGCCTGGAGTCCTGGAGGTTTAGATACGCAGTATTTT. The chain carries TRBV30 and TRBJ2-3; D is possibly TRBD2 (5 bases). The germline gives CDR1 GTSNPN, CDR2 SVGIG (reference sequence). V was trimmed by 2 bases and J by 5 bases, leaving 11 bases between them. The CDR3 is made up of 13 amino acids.

This clonotype was seen many times. The chain links TRBV6-2 or TRBV6-3 to TRBJ2-3; 8 bases line up with TRBD2. Germline CDR1 reads MNHEY; CDR2 reads SVGEGT. After removal of 6 bases from V and 6 bases from J, the junction contained 11 bases not matched to a gene. The CDR3 has 15 amino acids. CDR3 sequence (DNA): TGTGCCAGCAGCTCCTTTGGACTAGCCGTTGATACGCAGTATTTT. Translation: CASSSFGLAVDTQYF.

J is TRBJ2-5 and V is TRBV11-2, with TRBD2 as a possible D gene (5 bases). The CDR3 extends over 13 amino acids. Trimming shortened V by 5 bases and J by 3 bases, and 10 bases separated the two germline ends. The germline gives CDR1 SGHAT, CDR2 FQNNGV. The CDR3 loop reads CASSGGLKETQYF. In DNA, the CDR3 is TGTGCCAGCAGCGGCGGACTGAAAGAGACCCAGTACTTC.

This clonotype was counted ten times or more. J is TRBJ2-3 and V is TRBV20-1; D may correspond to TRBD1 or TRBD2 (5 bases each). The CDR3 extends over 15 amino acids. The V end was cut by 6 bases, the J end by 0 bases, with 16 bases between. The germline gives CDR1 DFQATT, CDR2 SNEGSKA (reference sequence). CDR3 nucleotide sequence: TGCAGTGCCGAACCCGGGGCCGAAAGCACAGATACGCAGTATTTT. Protein product: CSAEPGAESTDTQYF.

This clonotype showed up just a few times. This chain links TRBV3-1 with TRBJ2-3; 12 nucleotides line up with TRBD2. There are 17 residues in the CDR3. Unmatched junction bases numbered 11, after V lost 4 bases and J lost 6 bases. CDR1 is LGHDT, CDR2 YNNKEL, per germline (reference sequence). CDR3 nucleotides: TGTGCCAGCAGCCCCTGGGCTCCTCTAGCGGGAGGGGATACGCAGTATTTT. It encodes CASSPWAPLAGGDTQYF.

This clonotype was detected many times. This chain uses TRBV28 with TRBJ2-7; D may be TRBD2 (5 bases). The V end was cut by 1 base, the J end by 1 base, with 8 bases between. The CDR3 consists of 14 residues. CDR1 is MDHEN and CDR2 is SYDVKM in the germline V gene. The DNA of the CDR3 is TGTGCCAGCAGTTTATTCGAGGGTTCCTACGAGCAGTACTTC. Protein sequence: CASSLFEGSYEQYF.

This clonotype occurred many times. This chain joins TRBV29-1 and TRBJ2-7; 7 bases are shared with TRBD1. V was pared by 7 bases and J by 2 bases, with 5 bases of the junction left unmatched. Germline assignment: CDR1 SQVTM and CDR2 ANQGSEA. The CDR3 length is 12 residues. In DNA form, the CDR3 reads TGCAGCGCCTCGCAGGGGGCCTACGAGCAGTACTTC. Translating it yields CSASQGAYEQYF.

Ten or more counts support this clonotype. The gene calls are TRBV13 and TRBJ2-4; D possibly matches TRBD1 or TRBD2 (5 bases each). From germline, CDR1 is PRHDT and CDR2 FYEKMQ (reference sequence). Deletions cut 6 bases from V and 0 bases from J, with 12 bases between. CDR3 size: 15 residues. CDR3 DNA sequence: TGTGCCAGCAGACCTAGAGGGGTAGCCAAAAACATTCAGTACTTC. It translates to CASRPRGVAKNIQYF.

This clonotype was seen more than once but under ten times. The chain employs TRBV29-1 and TRBJ1-2, with D unresolved. V gave up 4 bases and J gave up 8 bases, with 11 bases separating them. The CDR3 consists of 11 residues. CDR1 is SQVTM and CDR2 is ANQGSEA in the germline V gene. The CDR3 loop reads CSVVGAEGYTF. The CDR3 coding sequence is TGCAGCGTTGTCGGCGCGGAAGGCTACACCTTC.

This clonotype was picked up many times. This chain uses TRBV7-3 with TRBJ1-1; D not certain. The length of the CDR3 is 16 residues. The V gene's germline CDR1 is SGHTA and CDR2 FQGTGA. The V and J ends lost 2 bases and 7 bases respectively, with 20 bases between them. The CDR3 reads CASSLRQPNYPIEAFF. The CDR3 region has the DNA TGTGCCAGCAGCTTACGGCAGCCCAATTACCCCATTGAAGCTTTCTTT.

This clonotype was seen many times. J is TRBJ1-1 and V is TRBV7-6, with 8 nucleotides matching TRBD1. After removal of 6 bases from V and 1 base from J, the junction contained 4 bases not matched to a gene. Germline-derived CDR1 and CDR2 are SGHVS and FNYEAQ. The CDR3 loop spans 14 amino acids. This CDR3 is CASSRTGPNTEAFF. Here the CDR3 DNA reads TGTGCCAGCAGTCGGACAGGGCCGAACACTGAAGCTTTCTTT.

This clonotype was observed many times. The CDR3 region has the DNA TGTGCCAGCATGGGGCCGGGGACAGATACGCAGTATTTT. It codes for CASMGPGTDTQYF. This chain joins TRBV6-1 and TRBJ2-3; D possibly matches TRBD1 or TRBD2 (5 bases each). CDR1 and CDR2 (germline): MNHNS, SASEGT. V was clipped by 7 bases and J by 3 bases, with 11 bases between them. The CDR3 extends over 13 amino acids.

This rearrangement joins TRBV24-1 to TRBJ2-3, with TRBD1 as a possible D gene (6 bases). Germline CDR1 and CDR2: KGHDR and SFDVKD. V lost 3 bases to trimming and J lost 2 bases, with 17 bases between them. This CDR3 contains 17 residues. The CDR3 DNA reads as TGTGCCACCAGTGATATCGCAGGGGCAGCCACCACAGATACGCAGTATTTT. Protein sequence: CATSDIAGAATTDTQYF.

This clonotype appeared once. V gene TRBV21-1 combines with J gene TRBJ1-1. TRBV21-1 is termed a pseudogene. The CDR3 sequence is 10 residues long. This chain's CDR3 is CASSLPEAFF. DNA for the CDR3: TGTGCCAGCAGCCTCCCTGAAGCTTTCTTT.

V is TRBV12-3 or TRBV12-4 and J is TRBJ2-3; D might be TRBD1 (6 bases). V was cut by 5 bases and J by 4 bases, with 19 bases left in between. There are 16 residues in the CDR3. CDR3 nucleotides: TGTGCCAGCAGTCCCCACCGTGTCCAGGGGTCAGATACGCAGTATTTT. Protein product: CASSPHRVQGSDTQYF.

Comments on this clonotype: This may be a read error, as it is one base from a much larger clone. This chain connects TRBV21-1 to TRBJ2-1; TRBD2 is the table's D call and was not checked against the DNA. TRBV21-1 is given as a pseudogene. This CDR3 has 10 amino acids. CDR3 amino acids: CASGSHEQFF. The CDR3 nucleotides are TGTGCCAGCGGTAGTCACGAGCAGTTCTTC.

In its sample, this clonotype was seen many times. The genes are TRBV11-2 and TRBJ2-7; 7 bases are a match to TRBD1. From germline, CDR1 is SGHAT and CDR2 FQNNGV. J lost 0 bases, V lost 3 bases, and 5 bases had no gene match. The CDR3 runs to 15 residues. The CDR3: CASSLTGDSSYEQYF. CDR3 coding DNA: TGTGCCAGCAGCTTGACCGGGGACAGCTCCTACGAGCAGTACTTC.

This clonotype showed up just a few times. V usage is TRBV6-1 and J usage is TRBJ2-1, with D hard to call. The CDR3 consists of 14 residues. The germline V gene encodes CDR1 MNHNS and CDR2 SASEGT. Trimming cost V 1 base and J 7 bases, with 11 bases left between them. The CDR3 sequence: CASSEGPRLNEQFF. The CDR3 bases are TGTGCCAGCAGTGAAGGTCCCCGGCTTAATGAGCAGTTCTTC.

This clonotype was seen repeatedly, ten times or more. The gene calls are TRBV5-4 and TRBJ1-1; D not certain. V was shortened by 0 bases and J by 1 base, with 10 bases between the two germline ends. The CDR3 covers 15 residues. Germline V gene sequence: CDR1 SGHNT, CDR2 YYREEE (reference sequence). The CDR3, as DNA: TGTGCCAGCAGCTTGGTGTTCAGCGAGAACACTGAAGCTTTCTTT. Residues: CASSLVFSENTEAFF.

The chain carries TRBV7-6 and TRBJ2-1; 10 nucleotides line up with TRBD2. The CDR3 has 17 amino acids. Germline values: CDR1 SGHVS, CDR2 FNYEAQ. With 4 bases clipped from V and 0 bases from J, the junction kept 6 bases outside the gene matches. CDR3 bases: TGTGCCAGCAGCTCACTAGCGGGGCTCAGCTCCTACAATGAGCAGTTCTTC. Protein sequence: CASSSLAGLSSYNEQFF.

The sample holds many counts of this clonotype. The rearrangement uses TRBV30 and TRBJ2-5, with TRBD2 identical over 10 bases. This CDR3 has 15 amino acids. From germline, CDR1 is GTSNPN and CDR2 SVGIG (reference sequence). V dropped 2 bases and J dropped 3; count of bases not matched to a gene: 6. The CDR3 coding sequence is TGTGCCTGGAGTCGTAGCGGGAGGACAAAAGAGACCCAGTACTTC. It yields the protein CAWSRSGRTKETQYF.

The rearrangement uses TRBV9 and TRBJ2-7; TRBD1 matches at 7 bases. Germline V gene sequence: CDR1 SGDLS, CDR2 YYNGEE. The V gene end was trimmed by 3 bases and the J gene end by 4 bases; junction bases not matched to a gene: 13. This CDR3 region has 16 residues. The CDR3 DNA reads TGTGCCAGCAGCGCTCGGACAGGTCCGGAAGGTTACGAGCAGTACTTC. Protein product: CASSARTGPEGYEQYF. The variable domain in full, completed from reference TRBV9 and TRBJ2-7, reads DSGVTQTPKHLITATGQRVTLRCSPRSGDLSVYWYQQSLDQGLQFLIQYYNGEERAKGNILERFSAQQFPDLHSELNLSSLELGDSALYFCASSARTGPEGYEQYFGPGTRLTVT.

Regarding this clonotype: A much larger clonotype is one base distant, so this may be a read error. V and J are TRBV7-6 and TRBJ2-5, with 7 bases matching TRBD2. Per the germline V gene, CDR1 is SGHVS and CDR2 is FNYEAQ. This CDR3 comprises 14 residues. CDR3 nucleotides: TGTGTCAGCAGCTCGACTAGCCCGCAGTTAGCCCAGTACTTC. Residues: CVSSSTSPQLAQYF.